These 18 T cell receptor beta chains were sequenced from one sample in a study of neurological immune-mediated disorders. TCRdb fed the 5' RACE reads into MiXCR, producing one record per CDR3 protein. The profile shows about 50,000 distinct CDR3 sequences, approximately 3% of them singletons. Sequencing was carried out using PBMCs. These receptors all stem from a woman between 45 and 65 years old with multiple sclerosis.

This clonotype was counted many times. The chain employs TRBV2 and TRBJ1-2; D is unresolved. Trimming left V 2 bases short and J 5 bases short, with 9 bases between. From germline, CDR1 is SNHLY and CDR2 FYNNEI. This CDR3 has 13 amino acids. The CDR3 spells CASSEWQEYGYTF. CDR3 coding DNA: TGTGCCAGCAGTGAATGGCAGGAATATGGCTACACCTTC.

This clonotype was recorded at least ten times. The chain recombines TRBV18 with TRBJ1-1, with D perhaps matching TRBD1 (5 bases). The CDR3 totals 17 residues. V was cut by 4 bases and J by 4 bases, with 22 bases left in between. Germline values: CDR1 KGHSH, CDR2 LQKENI. This chain's CDR3 is CASSLHPLGPRGTEAFF. Here the CDR3 DNA reads TGTGCCAGCTCACTACATCCGTTGGGGCCTCGGGGCACTGAAGCTTTCTTT.

This clonotype has a count of ten or more. The rearrangement joins TRBV12-3 or TRBV12-4 to TRBJ1-1; D call uncertain. Deletions cut 7 bases from V and 8 bases from J, with 23 bases between. The CDR3 consists of 15 residues. CDR3 region: CASTQPGKGFSEAFF. The CDR3 DNA reads as TGTGCCAGCACCCAGCCCGGAAAGGGATTTTCGGAAGCTTTCTTT.

This clonotype was counted at least ten times. The genes are TRBV20-1 and TRBJ1-2; perhaps TRBD1 as D (5 bases). This CDR3 contains 11 residues. CDR1 is DFQATT, CDR2 SNEGSKA, per germline (reference sequence). The ends were cut back, 6 bases at V and 4 bases at J, with 9 bases in the middle. CDR3 loop: CSALTAYGYTF. The CDR3 region has the DNA TGCAGTGCCCTGACAGCCTATGGCTACACCTTC.

This clonotype was detected ten times or more. V and J are TRBV5-8 and TRBJ2-1; D uncertain. The germline gives CDR1 SGHTS, CDR2 YDEGEE. V shed 0 bases and J shed 6 bases, with 10 bases lying between them. The CDR3 totals 14 residues. The CDR3: CASSLVVLFNEQFF. In nucleotides, the CDR3 is TGTGCCAGCAGCTTGGTAGTTTTATTCAATGAGCAGTTCTTC.

This clonotype was seen ten or more times. The rearrangement uses TRBV7-9 and TRBJ2-1, with 7 bases aligning to TRBD2. The trim removed 1 base at V and 4 bases at J, leaving 4 bases unmatched. Germline assignment: CDR1 SEHNR and CDR2 FQNEAQ (reference sequence). The CDR3 length is 15 residues. CDR3 sequence (DNA): TGTGCCAGCAGCTTAGGGACTAGTGCATACAATGAGCAGTTCTTC. This translates into CASSLGTSAYNEQFF.

This clonotype was seen at least ten times. The CDR3 spells CSARDRAGGREKLFF. The CDR3, as DNA: TGCAGTGCTAGAGATAGGGCAGGGGGACGTGAAAAACTGTTTTTT. This chain joins TRBV20-1 and TRBJ1-4, with 7 nucleotides matching TRBD1. Germline lookup yields CDR1 DFQATT and CDR2 SNEGSKA (reference sequence). V dropped 0 bases and J dropped 7; count of bases not matched to a gene: 8. The CDR3 contains 15 residues.

This clonotype was detected many times. The chain combines TRBV20-1 with TRBJ2-5, with D perhaps being TRBD1 or TRBD2 (5 bases each). Per germline, CDR1 DFQATT and CDR2 SNEGSKA (reference sequence). This CDR3 spans 12 amino acids. The V end lost 1 base, the J end lost 5 bases, and 8 bases lay between the germline ends. CDR3 sequence: CSARVREETQYF. Here the CDR3 DNA reads TGCAGTGCTAGAGTCAGGGAGGAGACCCAGTACTTC.

The table lists this clonotype with a few counts. This sequence may be a read error, since a much larger clone differs from it by one base. The CDR3 is CASNGHGAGELFF. The CDR3 nucleotides read TGTGCCAGCAACGGACATGGGGCCGGGGAGCTGTTTTTT. The gene calls are TRBV2 and TRBJ2-2; possible D gene TRBD1, 5 bases. Germline CDR1 SNHLY, CDR2 FYNNEI. V was cut by 7 bases and J by 6 bases, with 12 bases left in between. This CDR3 comprises 13 residues.

This clonotype was detected many times. The chain is built from TRBV20-1 and TRBJ1-4; 10 nucleotides line up with TRBD1. CDR1 and CDR2 from the germline V gene are DFQATT and SNEGSKA (reference sequence). Unmatched junction bases numbered 6, after V lost 0 bases and J lost 11 bases. The CDR3 covers 14 residues. The CDR3 DNA is TGCAGTGCTAGAGATTGGGACAGGGGAACTAAACTGTTTTTT. This sequence encodes CSARDWDRGTKLFF.

This clonotype was seen many times. V usage is TRBV7-8 and J usage is TRBJ2-2; no clear D gene. CDR3 length: 18 residues. The germline V and J ends were trimmed by 3 bases and 4 bases, with 21 bases remaining between them. CDR1 is SGHVS, CDR2 FQNEAQ, per germline. CDR3 in DNA: TGTGCCAGCAGCTTGAGGTCGTCCTCCCGATGGGGCACCGGGGAGCTGTTTTTT. It specifies CASSLRSSSRWGTGELFF.

This clonotype has a count of ten or more. The V and J genes are TRBV5-1 and TRBJ1-5; 9 bases line up with TRBD1. The CDR3 runs to 16 residues. V gave up 5 bases and J gave up 4 bases; unmatched junction bases: 10. Germline lookup yields CDR1 SGHRS and CDR2 YFSETQ. The CDR3 reads CASRPTTGGPNQPQHF. CDR3 DNA sequence: TGCGCCAGCAGACCTACGACAGGGGGTCCTAATCAGCCCCAGCATTTT.

This clonotype was recorded many times. The chain uses TRBV20-1 and TRBJ2-3; 10 bases match TRBD2. The V gene end was trimmed by 6 bases and the J gene end by 5 bases; junction bases not matched to a gene: 8. There are 14 residues in the CDR3. The germline CDR1 and CDR2 sequences are DFQATT and SNEGSKA (reference sequence). The CDR3 reads CSATFSGGGDTQYF. CDR3 in DNA: TGCAGTGCCACCTTCAGCGGGGGGGGAGATACGCAGTATTTT.

There are many counts of this clonotype. This chain joins TRBV7-8 and TRBJ2-3, with 7 bases matching TRBD1. This CDR3 comprises 14 residues. Germline values: CDR1 SGHVS, CDR2 FQNEAQ. J was trimmed by 2 bases and V by 7 bases; bases with no gene match: 6. CDR3 loop: CASNLQGPTDTQYF. The CDR3 bases are TGTGCCAGCAACCTACAGGGGCCCACAGATACGCAGTATTTT.

This clonotype has at least ten counts. The chain carries TRBV6-6 and TRBJ2-7; 8 bases align to TRBD1. V was clipped by 2 bases and J by 3 bases; unmatched bases: 3. Germline lookup yields CDR1 MNHNY and CDR2 SVGAGI (reference sequence). This CDR3 comprises 14 residues. The CDR3 reads CASSYAGQGYEQYF. Written as DNA, the CDR3 is TGTGCCAGCAGTTACGCCGGACAGGGCTACGAGCAGTACTTC.

This clonotype was seen only a few times. The chain employs TRBV6-1 and TRBJ2-3, with D unresolved. Germline CDR1 is MNHNS and CDR2 is SASEGT. The CDR3 extends over 14 amino acids. Deletions cut 4 bases from V and 2 bases from J, with 10 bases between. The CDR3 protein is CASSVMLSTDTQYF. CDR3 sequence (DNA): TGTGCCAGCAGTGTGATGCTGTCCACAGATACGCAGTATTTT.

This clonotype has at least ten counts. This rearrangement joins TRBV19 to TRBJ1-2, with no clear D. V shed 8 bases and J shed 3 bases, with 7 bases lying between them. The CDR3 totals 11 residues. Germline V CDR1 and CDR2: LNHDA, SQIVND (reference sequence). Written as DNA, the CDR3 is TGTGCCAGTTCCCTGGACTATGGCTACACCTTC. Its translation is CASSLDYGYTF.

This clonotype counts as medium-sized. The chain uses TRBV5-1 and TRBJ2-1; 10 bases align to TRBD2. V dropped 0 bases and J dropped 9; count of bases not matched to a gene: 12. The germline V gene has CDR1 SGHRS and CDR2 YFSETQ. The CDR3 consists of 17 residues. The CDR3 sequence: CASSLELSSGRGSEQFF. DNA of the CDR3: TGCGCCAGCAGCTTGGAGCTTTCTAGCGGGAGAGGGTCTGAGCAGTTCTTC.